Detailed here is one TCR beta chain. This table comes from immunoSEQ multiplex PCR, and its TCRdb copy is limited to in-frame clones, with some not included. The sample carries about 2.1 million clones, 93% recorded once. Naive CD8 cells, CD45RO-negative and positively selected for CCR7, excluded terminally differentiated effector memory CD45RA+ cells. The data were taken from a study of shared clonotypes between healthy human individuals. This CDR3 comprises 15 residues. CDR1 MNHEY and CDR2 SVGAGI come from the germline V gene. V gave up 5 bases and J gave up 5 bases; unmatched junction bases: 8. The chain is built from TRBV6-5 and TRBJ2-5; 10 positions match TRBD2. Material: naive CD8+ T cells from PBMCs. The TCR comes from a man aged 18-30 years in good health. Some clones in this sample may be carry-over from other donors' samples. CDR3 protein: CASSLAGERVETQYF. The CDR3 DNA reads as TGTGCCAGCAGTCTAGCGGGAGAGCGGGTGGAGACCCAGTACTTC.